The present TCR beta chain was sequenced within a study of blood T cell repertoires in COVID-19. The table came from immunoSEQ multiplex PCR; TCRdb's copy has only in-frame clones and leaves some out. The sample yields around 200,000 clones, around 83% seen once. In germline, CDR1 is SGDLS, CDR2 YYNGEE. Trimming cost V 4 bases and J 3 bases; bases outside gene matches: 6. This CDR3 spans 14 amino acids. The sequencing sample was made of peripheral blood. This sequence was found in a woman between 35 and 50 years old with acute or convalescent COVID-19. This sequence joins TRBV9 and TRBJ2-7, with 8 bases lining up with TRBD1. The CDR3 DNA sequence: TGTGCCAGCAGCATCGGACAGGGTAACTACGAGCAGTACTTC. This sequence encodes CASSIGQGNYEQYF.